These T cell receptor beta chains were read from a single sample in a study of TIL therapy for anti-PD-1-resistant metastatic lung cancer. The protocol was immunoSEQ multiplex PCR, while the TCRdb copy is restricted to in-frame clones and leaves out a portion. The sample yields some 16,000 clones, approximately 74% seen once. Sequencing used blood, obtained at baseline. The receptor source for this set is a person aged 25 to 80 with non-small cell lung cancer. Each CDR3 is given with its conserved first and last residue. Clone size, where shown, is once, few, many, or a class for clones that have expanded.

CDR3 protein: CASSGQENTGELFF; clone size: -; V gene: TRBV2; J gene: TRBJ2-2; CDR3 length: 14
CDR3 protein: CASSEMDSENSPLHF; clone size: few; V gene: TRBV6-1; J gene: TRBJ1-6; CDR3 length: 15
CDR3 protein: CAISESTGYSNQPQHF; clone size: -; V gene: TRBV10-3; J gene: TRBJ1-5; CDR3 length: 16
CDR3 protein: CASSPRDRSTGELFF; clone size: few; V gene: TRBV11-1; J gene: TRBJ2-2; CDR3 length: 15
CDR3 protein: CASSPLGLSPLHF; clone size: -; V gene: TRBV7-9; J gene: TRBJ1-6; CDR3 length: 13
CDR3 protein: CASSMTDNSRWKGYTF; clone size: -; V gene: TRBV28; J gene: TRBJ1-2; CDR3 length: 16
CDR3 protein: CASSKPRGPSYEQYF; clone size: -; V gene: TRBV21-1; J gene: TRBJ2-7; CDR3 length: 15
CDR3 protein: CASSRSSGGAPNEQFF; clone size: -; V gene: TRBV4-1; J gene: TRBJ2-1; CDR3 length: 16
CDR3 protein: CASSDTYEQYF; clone size: few; V gene: TRBV5-5; J gene: TRBJ2-7; CDR3 length: 11
CDR3 protein: CASSLEETQYF; clone size: -; V gene: TRBV5-1; J gene: TRBJ2-5; CDR3 length: 11
CDR3 protein: CAINTASSTDTQYF; clone size: -; V gene: TRBV10-3; J gene: TRBJ2-3; CDR3 length: 14
CDR3 protein: CATSRDYGGGANEQFF; clone size: -; V gene: TRBV15; J gene: TRBJ2-1; CDR3 length: 16
CDR3 protein: CSVALTGYGYTF; clone size: -; V gene: TRBV29-1; J gene: TRBJ1-2; CDR3 length: 12
CDR3 protein: CASSAKVGGEQYF; clone size: -; V gene: TRBV27; J gene: TRBJ2-7; CDR3 length: 13
CDR3 protein: CASSDQTYEQYF; clone size: -; V gene: TRBV10-1; J gene: TRBJ2-7; CDR3 length: 12
CDR3 protein: CASSPSYEQYF; clone size: -; V gene: TRBV21-1; J gene: TRBJ2-7; CDR3 length: 11
CDR3 protein: CASSSTGGGEQYF; clone size: -; V gene: TRBV5-5; J gene: TRBJ2-7; CDR3 length: 13
CDR3 protein: CASSLEGQDNSPLHF; clone size: -; V gene: TRBV11-2; J gene: TRBJ1-6; CDR3 length: 15
CDR3 protein: CASSIVGEYSNQPQHF; clone size: -; V gene: TRBV19; J gene: TRBJ1-5; CDR3 length: 16
CDR3 protein: CASSLDIGWDEKLFF; clone size: -; V gene: TRBV11-2; J gene: TRBJ1-4; CDR3 length: 15
CDR3 protein: CAISGASGYEQYF; clone size: once; V gene: TRBV10-2; J gene: -; CDR3 length: 13
CDR3 protein: CASSLAYEQYF; clone size: -; V gene: TRBV28; J gene: TRBJ2-7; CDR3 length: 11
CDR3 protein: CASSQATGGGRADTQYF; clone size: -; V gene: TRBV4-3; J gene: TRBJ2-3; CDR3 length: 17
CDR3 protein: CASTPALNTGTDTQYF; clone size: -; V gene: TRBV23-1; J gene: TRBJ2-3; CDR3 length: 16
CDR3 protein: CASNRAASSGANVLTF; clone size: -; V gene: TRBV19; J gene: TRBJ2-6; CDR3 length: 16
CDR3 protein: CASSQGLAGPWEQYF; clone size: -; V gene: TRBV14; J gene: TRBJ2-7; CDR3 length: 15